This T cell receptor (beta chain) was profiled in a study of T-cell reconstitution after alpha-beta-depleted transplantation in children. A library of TCRbeta sequences, prepared with unique molecular identifiers, was generated. TCRdb reanalysed the PCR reads using MiXCR and keeps one entry per CDR3 protein. Of a few hundred thousand distinct CDR3 sequences in the sample, approximately 9% are singletons; the top ten hold around 6.2%. In this sample, this clonotype turned up a few times. The CDR3 is 16 amino acids. Looked up from germline, CDR1 is MNHNS and CDR2 is SASEGT. The V and J ends lost 5 bases and 4 bases respectively, with 20 bases between them.

This material consisted of PBMCs from the stem cell graft donor, taken from the stem cell graft. This sequence joins TRBV6-1 and TRBJ1-2; tentatively, D is TRBD1 (5 bases). This TCR came from a human donor who donated a stem cell graft to a child with acute lymphoblastic leukemia. CDR3 DNA: TGTGCCAGCAGTCCGGAGGTGGGGGGTGGCGTCTATGGCTACACCTTC. Translation gives CASSPEVGGGVYGYTF.